Listed below are T cell receptor beta chains from one sample, sequenced in a study of vaccination and CD4 T cells after COVID-19. One entry per CDR3 protein, called by TCRdb with MiXCR from the PCR reads. The sample has 3,500 or so distinct CDR3 sequences; 45% to 50% are singletons. Antigen specificity for these receptors is unknown. Sequencing used CD4+ T cells from blood, cultured in vitro. The receptor source for this set is a human donor who had recovered from COVID-19. CDR3s leave out the opening cysteine and the closing phenylalanine or tryptophan. Each record gives: V gene, J gene, CDR3 protein.

TRBV5-1	TRBJ2-7	ASSPSPPSYEQY
TRBV20-1	TRBJ2-5	SARDQRQGTQETQY
TRBV7-2	TRBJ1-1	ASSFKWGANTEAF
TRBV24-1	TRBJ1-2	ATSDSGTGHYGYT
TRBV25-1	TRBJ1-6	ASKGTGGNSPLH
TRBV24-1	TRBJ1-1	ATSDPGTGRAF
TRBV19	TRBJ2-5	ASSQARLETQY
TRBV12-3/TRBV12-4	TRBJ1-2	ASQVWQGLFSYGYT
TRBV10-3	TRBJ1-2	AISDSSFGQPNYGYT
TRBV24-1	TRBJ2-3	ATSDPLADTQY
TRBV6-1	TRBJ2-5	ASALAQETQY
TRBV4-2	TRBJ1-2	ASSQEAGSYGYT
TRBV5-1	TRBJ2-7	ASSLSADSGEQY
TRBV6-5	TRBJ2-5	ASSSAGDYGTQY
TRBV5-6	TRBJ2-4	ASSRMGEGANIQY
TRBV27	TRBJ1-2	ASSRLGTGGYGYT
TRBV6-5	TRBJ2-3	ASSYSSGLSTDTQY
TRBV20-1	TRBJ1-5	SASSGDQPQH
TRBV7-8	TRBJ1-5	ASSQSRDNNQPQH
TRBV15	TRBJ2-3	ATSSGLTGVTDTQY
TRBV6-1	TRBJ1-2	ASSESGLFGYT
TRBV7-9	TRBJ2-3	ASSDIGRNTDTQY
TRBV2	TRBJ2-4	ASSARLAKNIQY
TRBV15	TRBJ2-6	AQKGQGSPGANVLT
TRBV20-1	TRBJ2-1	SAVGQAGEQF
TRBV20-1	TRBJ1-5	SATRQGLTESNQPQH
TRBV14	TRBJ2-1	ASSHFGSGRADEQF
TRBV11-2	TRBJ2-3	ASSPLAGLATADTQY
TRBV24-1	TRBJ2-2	ATSDHANTGELF
TRBV7-9	TRBJ2-7	ASSFGAGTEVGQQY
TRBV5-1	TRBJ2-1	ASSPTSGSYNEQF
TRBV11-2	TRBJ2-3	ASSLDGSGAGDTQY
TRBV30	TRBJ1-1	AWSVRGGTEAF
TRBV9	TRBJ2-5	ASSDSGRAPETQY
TRBV29-1	TRBJ2-3	SGGGTLLPDTQY
TRBV20-1	TRBJ2-1	SARELAGYNEQF
TRBV30	TRBJ1-6	AWRATDRGGRSPLH
TRBV7-2	TRBJ1-2	ASSLGPGENYGYT
TRBV7-9	TRBJ2-7	ARGEQY
TRBV19	TRBJ1-4	ASSIDPRQKLF
TRBV6-1	TRBJ2-7	ASSAQYEQY
TRBV6-1	TRBJ1-2	ASSPRGAFDYT
TRBV6-1	TRBJ2-1	ASSPQVGGYEQF
TRBV7-9	TRBJ2-5	ASSFLSGGRQETQY
TRBV10-1	TRBJ2-3	ASSESPSGGTQY